This T cell receptor (beta chain) was obtained from a study of technical replicates of blood from a few donors. Germline values: CDR1 LGHNA, CDR2 YNFKEQ. V trimming: 4 bases; J trimming: 0 bases; junction bases outside the gene matches: 17. The CDR3 is 19 amino acids. Generated by immunoSEQ multiplex PCR, the TCRdb table keeps only in-frame clones and is missing some. The table shows approximately 76,000 clones, with just over 85% occurring only once. The receptor comes from a human donor in good health. Some clones in this sample may be carry-over from other donors' samples. The specimen was PBMCs. The genes are TRBV4-2 and TRBJ2-7; 8 bases are shared with TRBD2. This CDR3 reads CASSLGAGGDPISSYEQYF. CDR3 nucleotides: TGTGCCAGCAGCCTCGGTGCGGGGGGCGACCCCATTTCCTCCTACGAGCAGTACTTC.